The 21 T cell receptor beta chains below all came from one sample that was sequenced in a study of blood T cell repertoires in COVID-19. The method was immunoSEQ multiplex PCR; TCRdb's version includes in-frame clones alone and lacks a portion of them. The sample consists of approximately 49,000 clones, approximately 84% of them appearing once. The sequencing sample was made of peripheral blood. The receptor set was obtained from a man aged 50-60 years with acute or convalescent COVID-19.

The CDR3 coding sequence is TGTGCCAGCAGTACCCGACTAGCGGGGGGGCCCCATGAGCAGTTCTTC. Its translation: CASSTRLAGGPHEQFF. The V and J genes are TRBV6-6 and TRBJ2-1, with 14 bases lining up with TRBD2. The CDR3 runs to 16 residues. V dropped 5 bases and J dropped 8; count of bases not matched to a gene: 8. The germline CDR1 and CDR2 sequences are MNHNY and SVGAGI (reference sequence).

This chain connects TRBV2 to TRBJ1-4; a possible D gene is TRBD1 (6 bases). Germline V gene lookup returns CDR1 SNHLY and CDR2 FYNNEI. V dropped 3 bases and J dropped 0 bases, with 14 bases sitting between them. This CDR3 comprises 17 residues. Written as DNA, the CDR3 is TGTGCCAGCAGTGACCGTGGGACACCTGCAACTAATGAAAAACTGTTTTTT. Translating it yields CASSDRGTPATNEKLFF.

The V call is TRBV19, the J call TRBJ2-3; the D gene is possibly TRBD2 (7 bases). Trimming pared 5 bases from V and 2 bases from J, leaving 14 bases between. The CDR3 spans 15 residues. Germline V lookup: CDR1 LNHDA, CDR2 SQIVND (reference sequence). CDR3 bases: TGTGCCAGTAGTCTCGAGGGGGGGCTCACAGATACGCAGTATTTT. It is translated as CASSLEGGLTDTQYF. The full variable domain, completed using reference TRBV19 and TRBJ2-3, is DGGITQSPKYLFRKEGQNVTLSCEQNLNHDAMYWYRQDPGQGLRLIYYSQIVNDFQKGDIAEGYSVSREKKESFPLTVTSAQKNPTAFYLCASSLEGGLTDTQYFGPGTRLTVL.

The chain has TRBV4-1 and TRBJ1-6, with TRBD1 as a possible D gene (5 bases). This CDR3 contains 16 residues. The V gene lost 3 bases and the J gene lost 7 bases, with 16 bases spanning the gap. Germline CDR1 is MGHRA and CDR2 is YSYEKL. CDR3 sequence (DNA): TGCGCCAGCAGCCACCCCTGGGGCCAAGGAAATTCACCCCTCCACTTT. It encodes CASSHPWGQGNSPLHF.

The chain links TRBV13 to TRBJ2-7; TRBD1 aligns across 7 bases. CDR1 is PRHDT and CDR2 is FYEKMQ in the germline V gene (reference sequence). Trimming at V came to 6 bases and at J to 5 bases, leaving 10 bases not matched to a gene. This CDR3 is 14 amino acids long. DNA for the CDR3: TGTGCCAGCAGACTTCTGGGACAGAGCGACGAGCAGTACTTC. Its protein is CASRLLGQSDEQYF. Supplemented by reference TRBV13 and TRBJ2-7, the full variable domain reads AAGVIQSPRHLIKEKRETATLKCYPIPRHDTVYWYQQGPGQDPQFLISFYEKMQSDKGSIPDRFSAQQFSDYHSELNMSSLELGDSALYFCASRLLGQSDEQYFGPGTRLTVT.

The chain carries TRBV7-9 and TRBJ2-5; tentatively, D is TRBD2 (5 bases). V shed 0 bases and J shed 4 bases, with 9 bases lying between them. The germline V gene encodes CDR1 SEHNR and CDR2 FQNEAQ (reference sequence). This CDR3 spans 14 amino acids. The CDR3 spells CASSLAMGRETQYF. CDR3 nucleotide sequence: TGTGCCAGCAGCTTAGCGATGGGGAGAGAGACCCAGTACTTC. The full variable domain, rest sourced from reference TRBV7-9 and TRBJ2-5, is DTGVSQNPRHKITKRGQNVTFRCDPISEHNRLYWYRQTLGQGPEFLTYFQNEAQLEKSRLLSDRFSAERPKGSFSTLEIQRTEQGDSAMYLCASSLAMGRETQYFGPGTRLLVL.

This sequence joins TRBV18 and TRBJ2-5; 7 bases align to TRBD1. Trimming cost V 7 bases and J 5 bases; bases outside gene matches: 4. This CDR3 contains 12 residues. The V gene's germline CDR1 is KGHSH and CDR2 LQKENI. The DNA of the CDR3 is TGTGCCAGCTTTGACAGGGCGGAGACCCAGTACTTC. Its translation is CASFDRAETQYF.

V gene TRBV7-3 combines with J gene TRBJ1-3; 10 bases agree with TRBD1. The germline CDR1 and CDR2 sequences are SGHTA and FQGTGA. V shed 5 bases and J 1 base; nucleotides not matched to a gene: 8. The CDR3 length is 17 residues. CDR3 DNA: TGTGCCAGCAGCCTCAGGACAGGGGGGAATTCTGGAAACACCATATATTTT. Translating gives CASSLRTGGNSGNTIYF.

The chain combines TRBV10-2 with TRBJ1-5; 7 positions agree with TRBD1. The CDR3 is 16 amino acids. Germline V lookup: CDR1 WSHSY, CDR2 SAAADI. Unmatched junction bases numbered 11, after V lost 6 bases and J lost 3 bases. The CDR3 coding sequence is TGCGCCAGCAGCCCAGGGGGGCCCCCCTTCAATCAGCCCCAGCATTTT. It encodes CASSPGGPPFNQPQHF.

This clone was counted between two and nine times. The CDR3 nucleotides are TGTGCCAGCAGCCCGACAGGGGGCGCACGGAACAATGAGCAGTTCTTC. Translation: CASSPTGGARNNEQFF. V usage is TRBV7-9 and J usage is TRBJ2-1; 10 bases map to TRBD1. The CDR3 runs 16 residues. Germline CDR1 SEHNR, CDR2 FQNEAQ (reference sequence). V lost 5 bases and J lost 5; bases outside the gene matches: 9.

DNA for the CDR3: TGTGCCAGCAGCCCTCGACTAGCGGGGGGACTCACAGATACGCAGTATTTT. Its protein product is CASSPRLAGGLTDTQYF. The rearrangement links TRBV9 to TRBJ2-3; TRBD2 matches 13 bases. Losses at the gene ends were 4 bases for V and 2 bases for J; bases not matched to a gene: 7. There are 17 residues in the CDR3. The germline V gene has CDR1 SGDLS and CDR2 YYNGEE. Looking up the rest from reference TRBV9 and TRBJ2-3 gives the full variable domain: DSGVTQTPKHLITATGQRVTLRCSPRSGDLSVYWYQQSLDQGLQFLIQYYNGEERAKGNILERFSAQQFPDLHSELNLSSLELGDSALYFCASSPRLAGGLTDTQYFGPGTRLTVL.

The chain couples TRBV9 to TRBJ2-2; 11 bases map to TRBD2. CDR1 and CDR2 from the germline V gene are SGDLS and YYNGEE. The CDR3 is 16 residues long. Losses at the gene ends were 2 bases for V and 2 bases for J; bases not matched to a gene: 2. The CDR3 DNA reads TGTGCCAGCAGCGTTAGCGGGGGGGTTAACACCGGGGAGCTGTTTTTT. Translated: CASSVSGGVNTGELFF.

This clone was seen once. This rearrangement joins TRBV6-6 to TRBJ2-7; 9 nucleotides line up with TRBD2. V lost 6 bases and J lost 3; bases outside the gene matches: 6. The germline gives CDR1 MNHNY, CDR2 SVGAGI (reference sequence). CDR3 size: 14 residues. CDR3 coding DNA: TGTGCCAGCAGGGACAGACTAGCGGTCTACGAGCAGTACTTC. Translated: CASRDRLAVYEQYF.

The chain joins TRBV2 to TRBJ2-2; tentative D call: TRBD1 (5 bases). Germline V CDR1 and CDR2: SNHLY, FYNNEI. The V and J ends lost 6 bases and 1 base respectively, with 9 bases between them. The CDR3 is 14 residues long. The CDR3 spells CASRGDRNTGELFF. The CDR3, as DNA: TGTGCCAGCAGAGGGGATCGGAACACCGGGGAGCTGTTTTTT.

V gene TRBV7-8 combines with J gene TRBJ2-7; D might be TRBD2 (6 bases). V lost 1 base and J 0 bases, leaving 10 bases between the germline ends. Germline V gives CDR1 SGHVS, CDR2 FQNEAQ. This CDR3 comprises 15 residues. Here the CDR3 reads CASSLVGGTSYEQYF. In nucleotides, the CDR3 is TGTGCCAGCAGCTTAGTAGGAGGGACCTCCTACGAGCAGTACTTC.

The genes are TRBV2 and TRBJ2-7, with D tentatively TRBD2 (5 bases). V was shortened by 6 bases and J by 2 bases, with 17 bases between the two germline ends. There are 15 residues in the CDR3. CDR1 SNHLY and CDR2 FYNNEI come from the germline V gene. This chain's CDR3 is CASSGMETTTYEQYF. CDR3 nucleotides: TGTGCCAGCAGCGGGATGGAGACTACGACCTACGAGCAGTACTTC.

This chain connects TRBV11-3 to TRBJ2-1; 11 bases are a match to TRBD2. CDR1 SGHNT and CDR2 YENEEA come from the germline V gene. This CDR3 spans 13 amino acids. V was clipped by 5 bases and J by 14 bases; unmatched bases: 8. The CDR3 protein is CASSPGTSGSEFF. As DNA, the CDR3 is TGTGCCAGCAGCCCGGGGACTAGCGGTAGTGAGTTCTTC.

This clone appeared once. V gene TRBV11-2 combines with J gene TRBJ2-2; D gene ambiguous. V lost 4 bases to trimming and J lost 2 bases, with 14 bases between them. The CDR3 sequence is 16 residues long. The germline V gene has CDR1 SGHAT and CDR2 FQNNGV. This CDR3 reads CASSSLVGRNTGELFF. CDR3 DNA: TGTGCCAGCAGCTCCCTGGTTGGCCGAAACACCGGGGAGCTGTTTTTT. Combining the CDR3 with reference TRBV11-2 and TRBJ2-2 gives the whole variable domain EAGVAQSPRYKIIEKRQSVAFWCNPISGHATLYWYQQILGQGPKLLIQFQNNGVVDDSQLPKDRFSAERLKGVDSTLKIQPAKLEDSAVYLCASSSLVGRNTGELFFGEGSRLTVL.

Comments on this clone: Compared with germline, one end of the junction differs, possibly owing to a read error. The CDR3 loop reads CASSRQGFGVVSRHF. The CDR3 DNA reads as TGTGCCAGCAGTAGACAGGGGTTTGGTGTTGTGAGTAGACATTTT. The V gene is TRBV28, the J gene TRBJ1-3; TRBD1 matches 8 bases. This CDR3 region has 15 residues. Per germline, CDR1 MDHEN and CDR2 SYDVKM.

This chain's CDR3 is CAGGDMNTGELFF. CDR3 coding DNA: TGTGCCGGGGGGGATATGAACACCGGGGAGCTGTTTTTT. The chain couples TRBV2 to TRBJ2-2; 7 positions match TRBD2. V lost 11 bases, J lost 1 base, and 4 bases stayed unmatched. Germline V gives CDR1 SNHLY, CDR2 FYNNEI. The CDR3 loop spans 13 amino acids.

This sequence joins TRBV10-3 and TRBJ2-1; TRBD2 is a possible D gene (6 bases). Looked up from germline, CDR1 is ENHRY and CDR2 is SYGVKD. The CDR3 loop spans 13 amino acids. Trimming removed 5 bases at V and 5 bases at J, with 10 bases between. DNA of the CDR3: TGTGCCATCAGTTTCGGACTAAACAATGAGCAGTTCTTC. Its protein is CAISFGLNNEQFF.